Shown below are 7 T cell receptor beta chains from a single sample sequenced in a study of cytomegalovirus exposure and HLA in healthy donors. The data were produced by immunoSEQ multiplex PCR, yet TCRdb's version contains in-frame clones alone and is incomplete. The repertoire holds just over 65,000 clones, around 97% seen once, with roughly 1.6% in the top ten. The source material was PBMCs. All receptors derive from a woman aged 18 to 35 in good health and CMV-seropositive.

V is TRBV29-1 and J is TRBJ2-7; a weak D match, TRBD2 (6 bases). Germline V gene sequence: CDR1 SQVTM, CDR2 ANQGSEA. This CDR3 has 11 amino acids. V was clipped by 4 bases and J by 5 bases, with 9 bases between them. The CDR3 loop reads CSVVWGDEQYF. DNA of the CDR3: TGCAGCGTTGTGTGGGGGGACGAGCAGTACTTC.

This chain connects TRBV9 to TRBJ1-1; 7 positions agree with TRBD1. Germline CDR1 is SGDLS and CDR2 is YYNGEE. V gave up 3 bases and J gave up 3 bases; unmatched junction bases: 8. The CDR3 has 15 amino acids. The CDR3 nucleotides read TGTGCCAGCAGCGCTGACAGGGCGAGCTACACTGAAGCTTTCTTT. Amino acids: CASSADRASYTEAFF.

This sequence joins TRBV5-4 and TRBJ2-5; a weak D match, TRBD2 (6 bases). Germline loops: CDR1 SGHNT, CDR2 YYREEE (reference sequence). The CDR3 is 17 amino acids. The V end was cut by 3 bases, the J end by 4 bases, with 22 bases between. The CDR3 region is CASSSGPGGTPGETQYF. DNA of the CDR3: TGTGCCAGCAGCTCCGGTCCTGGCGGGACCCCCGGAGAGACCCAGTACTTC.

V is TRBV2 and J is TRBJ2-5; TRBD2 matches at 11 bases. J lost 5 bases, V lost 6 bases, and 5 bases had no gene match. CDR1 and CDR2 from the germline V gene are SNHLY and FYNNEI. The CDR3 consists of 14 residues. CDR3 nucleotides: TGTGCCAGCAGCACTAGCGGGAGTATGGAGACCCAGTACTTC. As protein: CASSTSGSMETQYF.

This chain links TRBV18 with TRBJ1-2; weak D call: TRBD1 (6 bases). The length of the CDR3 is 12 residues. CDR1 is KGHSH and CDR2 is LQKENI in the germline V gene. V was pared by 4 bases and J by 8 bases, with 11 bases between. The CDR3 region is CASSLGARGYTF. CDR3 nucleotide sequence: TGTGCCAGCTCACTGGGGGCACGGGGCTACACCTTC. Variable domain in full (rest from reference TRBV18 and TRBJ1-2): NAGVMQNPRHLVRRRGQEARLRCSPMKGHSHVYWYRQLPEEGLKFMVYLQKENIIDESGMPKERFSAEFPKEGPSILRIQQVVRGDSAAYFCASSLGARGYTFGSGTRLTVV.

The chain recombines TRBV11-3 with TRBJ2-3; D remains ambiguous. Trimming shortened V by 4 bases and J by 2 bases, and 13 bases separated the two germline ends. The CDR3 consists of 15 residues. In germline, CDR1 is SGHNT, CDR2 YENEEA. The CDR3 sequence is CASSSRSQVTDTQYF. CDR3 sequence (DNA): TGTGCCAGCAGCTCCAGGTCGCAGGTCACAGATACGCAGTATTTT.

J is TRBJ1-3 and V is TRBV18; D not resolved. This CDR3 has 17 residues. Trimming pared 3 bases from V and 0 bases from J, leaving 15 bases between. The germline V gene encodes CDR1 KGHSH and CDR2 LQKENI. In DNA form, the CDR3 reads TGTGCCAGCTCACCTACCATCGGTCACTACTCTGGAAACACCATATATTTT. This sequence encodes CASSPTIGHYSGNTIYF.